These T cell receptor beta chains were read from a single sample in a study of T-cell memory formation after mild COVID-19. TCRdb processed the 5' RACE reads anew with MiXCR; each CDR3 protein has one entry. The sample contains about 450,000 distinct CDR3 sequences, more than 20% of which appear only once. Material for sequencing was PBMCs or a T cell subset sorted from them (not recorded which). The receptors were gathered from an adult woman who had mild COVID-19 (a few samples of this study predate the infection). Cell type and time point are not known. The CDR3 runs from the conserved cysteine through the conserved F or W. A D gene is named only where the DNA matches it firmly. Not every row has a clone size; where given, it reads once, few, many or a size class.

d_call clone_size j_call v_call cdr3_nt cdr3_aa
TRBD1 few TRBJ2-7 TRBV19 TGTGCCAGTAGTTCCCCGGACAGGGGCTACGAGCAGTACTTC CASSSPDRGYEQYF
TRBD2 NA TRBJ2-2 TRBV11-3 TGTGCCAGCAGCTTAGTTTTGACTAGCGGTGCCGGGGAGCTGTTTTTT CASSLVLTSGAGELFF
NA NA TRBJ2-3 TRBV5-1 TGCGCCAGCAGCTTGGGAGGGGCCGAGACAGATACGCAGTATTTT CASSLGGAETDTQYF
NA few TRBJ2-3 TRBV24-1 TGTGCCACCAGCCACAGGGATACGCAGTATTTT CATSHRDTQYF
NA NA TRBJ2-7 TRBV20-1 TGCAGTACCGATTCACAGGCCTCGTCCTCCTACGAGCAGTACTTC CSTDSQASSSYEQYF
TRBD1 NA TRBJ2-5 TRBV12-5 TGTGCTAGTTCGACAGGGGGTGAGGAGACCCAGTACTTC CASSTGGEETQYF
NA NA TRBJ2-1 TRBV12-3/TRBV12-4 TGTGCCAGCAGTTTAACGGGGGACAATGAGCAGTTCTTC CASSLTGDNEQFF
TRBD2 many TRBJ2-5 TRBV4-1 TGCGCCAGCAGCCAAGGACTAGCAAAAGAGACCCAGTACTTC CASSQGLAKETQYF
NA few TRBJ2-1 TRBV19 TGTGCCAGTAGTATAGAAGACAGCCCTAGCTCCTACAATGAGCAGTTCTTC CASSIEDSPSSYNEQFF
NA NA TRBJ2-3 TRBV2 TGTGCCAGCAGTGAGAATGGGGGCCCTAGCACAGATACGCAGTATTTT CASSENGGPSTDTQYF
NA NA TRBJ2-7 TRBV7-8 TGTGCCAGCAGCCAAGGGGGGGGAGCGGGCGAGCAGTACTTC CASSQGGGAGEQYF
NA few TRBJ2-5 TRBV7-9 TGTGCCAGCAGAGACCGGGCCTCGGAGACCCAGTACTTC CASRDRASETQYF
NA NA TRBJ1-2 TRBV29-1 TGCAGCGCATATGACCCCGGCTATGGCTACACCTTC CSAYDPGYGYTF
TRBD2 NA TRBJ2-1 TRBV7-7 TGTGCTAGCATCCCCACCGGACTAGCGGGAGGGCCGTACTACAATGAGCAGTTCTTC CASIPTGLAGGPYYNEQFF
TRBD1 NA TRBJ1-1 TRBV3-1 TGTGCCAGCAGCCAATCGGAGGGGGGACAGGGTCGTAAAGCTTTCTTT CASSQSEGGQGRKAFF
TRBD1 NA TRBJ1-2 TRBV7-3 TGTGCCAGCAGCCCACAGGGGACAGGCCCCTATGGCTACACCTTC CASSPQGTGPYGYTF
NA NA TRBJ2-2 TRBV6-6 TGTGCCAGCCAGTGGGAAACCCCCGTTAACACCGGGGAGCTGTTTTTT CASQWETPVNTGELFF
NA NA TRBJ1-1 TRBV6-5 TGTGCCAGCAGTTACTCAGGGAAGAACACTGAAGCTTTCTTT CASSYSGKNTEAFF
NA few TRBJ1-5 TRBV24-1 TGTGCCACCAGTGATTTGATCGGGGGCAATCAGCCCCAGCATTTT CATSDLIGGNQPQHF
NA NA TRBJ2-7 TRBV18 TGTGCCAGCTCTACGGACAGTTCCTACGAGCAGTACTTC CASSTDSSYEQYF
NA NA TRBJ2-3 TRBV12-3/TRBV12-4 TGTGCCAGCAGCATAAGGGGGGGAGGGCCTGGTACGCAGTATTTT CASSIRGGGPGTQYF
NA few TRBJ1-1 TRBV7-9 TGTGCCAGCAGCGGGCCCAAATCCGGGAACACTGAAGCTTTCTTT CASSGPKSGNTEAFF
NA few TRBJ2-3 TRBV5-1 TGCGCCAGCAGCTTGACAGGGGAGGGGAACACAGATACGCAGTATTTT CASSLTGEGNTDTQYF
NA few TRBJ1-1 TRBV11-3 TGTGCCAGCAGCTTAGGGACTCGTGAAGCTTTCTTT CASSLGTREAFF
TRBD1 many TRBJ1-1 TRBV6-5 TGTGCCAGCAGGAATACAGGGGGTAGCACTGAAGCTTTCTTT CASRNTGGSTEAFF
NA NA TRBJ1-5 TRBV27 TGTGCCAGCAGTGTTCACAGGGTCGGCAATCAGCCCCAGCATTTT CASSVHRVGNQPQHF
NA few TRBJ1-5 TRBV12-3/TRBV12-4 TGTGCCAGCAGTCTGCTTCGCAATCAGCCCCAGCATTTT CASSLLRNQPQHF
NA NA TRBJ2-3 TRBV12-3/TRBV12-4 TGTGCCAGCAGGGAGAGACCAGGGTACCATAGCACAGATACGCAGTATTTT CASRERPGYHSTDTQYF
TRBD2 once TRBJ2-1 TRBV7-9 TGTGCCAGCAGCACAAGGACTAGCGGGAGGAACAATGAGCAGTTCTTC CASSTRTSGRNNEQFF
NA NA TRBJ2-3 TRBV7-2 TGTGCCAGCAGCTTAGCGCGGAGAGATACGCAGTATTTT CASSLARRDTQYF
NA NA TRBJ2-4 TRBV20-1 TGCAGTGCTGGGACACCTCGACAGGCCCAATACTTC CSAGTPRQAQYF
NA few TRBJ2-3 TRBV20-1 TGCAGTGCTAGACGGACCTACGAGAGCACTAGCACAGATACGCAGTATTTT CSARRTYESTSTDTQYF
NA NA TRBJ1-5 TRBV12-3/TRBV12-4 TGTGCCAGCAGTGTCCCACCTCAGCAGCCCCAGCATTTT CASSVPPQQPQHF
NA few TRBJ1-1 TRBV7-9 TGTGCCAGCACCCCCCCGGGTCAAGGGATGAACACTGAAGCTTTCTTT CASTPPGQGMNTEAFF
TRBD2 few TRBJ2-5 TRBV6-2/TRBV6-3 TGTGCCAGCAGGGTTAGCGGGGAAGAGACCCAGTACTTC CASRVSGEETQYF
TRBD2 NA TRBJ2-3 TRBV5-5 TGTGCCAGCAGCTTGTCTCGGGGACTAGCGGGGCACCGCACAGATACGCAGTATTTT CASSLSRGLAGHRTDTQYF
NA few TRBJ2-1 TRBV7-2 TGTGCCAGCAGCCCCCAAGGGAGAGCGGTATACAATGAGCAGTTCTTC CASSPQGRAVYNEQFF
NA NA TRBJ2-7 TRBV6-2/TRBV6-3 TGTGCCAGCACCCATACTACCGGACATCTCGGCTACGAGCAGTACTTC CASTHTTGHLGYEQYF
NA few TRBJ1-2 TRBV20-1 TGCAGTGCTAGCAGACAGCTTAACTATGGCTACACCTTC CSASRQLNYGYTF
NA NA TRBJ2-7 TRBV12-3/TRBV12-4 TGTGCCAGCAGTTTAGTTGGGGCCATTCACTTC CASSLVGAIHF
NA few TRBJ2-7 TRBV5-1 TGCGCCAGCAGCTTGGGAAACAGGGCCTACGAGCAGTACTTC CASSLGNRAYEQYF
TRBD1 NA TRBJ1-5 TRBV9 TGTGCCAGCAGCCCGGACAGGTCCGGTCAGCCCCAGCATTTT CASSPDRSGQPQHF
NA few TRBJ1-1 TRBV25-1 TGTGCCAGCCAGCCGGGGAACACTGAAGCTTTCTTT CASQPGNTEAFF
NA NA TRBJ2-7 TRBV20-1 TGCAGTGCTAAGCCCCGGGACTCCGATCAGTACTTC CSAKPRDSDQYF
TRBD1 NA TRBJ1-2 TRBV6-5 TGTGCCAGCAGCTCCGACAGGGGGTTCTATGGCTACACCTTC CASSSDRGFYGYTF
NA few TRBJ2-1 TRBV7-9 TGTGCCAGCAGCGTGCCCCGCGAGCAGTTCTTC CASSVPREQFF
NA few TRBJ2-7 TRBV5-1 TGCGCCAGCAGCGGAGGACAGACCTTCTACGAGCAGTACTTC CASSGGQTFYEQYF
NA NA TRBJ2-1 TRBV6-5 TGTGCCAGCAGATCCCTCGGGCTAAATGAGCAGTTCTTC CASRSLGLNEQFF
NA few TRBJ2-3 TRBV6-1 TGTGCCAGCAGTGCTCGAGGGCGCGGACCGGATACGCAGTATTTT CASSARGRGPDTQYF
NA NA TRBJ2-7 TRBV5-4 TGTGCCAGCAGCCCTTACCCGGGTCTAGAGGACTTCTTC CASSPYPGLEDFF
TRBD1 few TRBJ1-1 TRBV18 TGTGCCAGCTCACCACCAACAGGGGAAATGAACACTGAAGCTTTCTTT CASSPPTGEMNTEAFF
TRBD2 NA TRBJ2-3 TRBV4-3 TGCGCCAGCAGCCAAGCGGCGGGAGGGGGCACAGATACGCAGTATTTT CASSQAAGGGTDTQYF
NA few TRBJ2-3 TRBV20-1 TGCAGTCCCCGTACCGATACGCAGTATTTT CSPRTDTQYF
NA few TRBJ1-2 TRBV12-3/TRBV12-4 TGTGCCAGCAGTTTAGGGTACGGGGAGGACACCTTC CASSLGYGEDTF
NA many TRBJ2-1 TRBV11-2 TGTGCCAGCAGTTACAACAGGGGAGGTAGCAATGAGCAGTTCTTC CASSYNRGGSNEQFF
NA NA TRBJ1-1 TRBV20-1 TGCAGTGCTAGAGAGGGGCCTCTCAAGCTGAACACTGAAGCTTTCTTT CSAREGPLKLNTEAFF
TRBD1 NA TRBJ1-2 TRBV12-3/TRBV12-4 TGTGCCAGCAGTTTCGGACAGGGGGCTGGAGGCTACACCTTC CASSFGQGAGGYTF
NA few TRBJ2-4 TRBV3-1 TGTGCCAGCAGCCGAGGGGAGAAAAACATTCAGTACTTC CASSRGEKNIQYF